This T cell receptor beta chain was sequenced during a study of response to subunit inactivated influenza vaccine. This clonotype was recorded at least ten times. What it recognizes is unknown. Findings and limits, study-wide: The authors suggested that few new T cells are recruited per seasonal influenza vaccination.

TCRdb re-analysed the RT-PCR reads in MiXCR, keeping a single row per CDR3 protein. The data show around 190,000 distinct CDR3 sequences, with 13% to 15% seen just once and roughly 24% held by the top ten. The CDR3 has 15 amino acids. The V end lost 6 bases, the J end lost 0 bases, and 18 bases lay between the germline ends. Germline V gene sequence: CDR1 DFQATT, CDR2 SNEGSKA (reference sequence). The clonotype originates from a man aged 45-65 years who received an inactivated influenza vaccine. Sequenced material: CD8+ T cells sorted from PBMCs, taken around 5 days after vaccination. The rearrangement links TRBV20-1 to TRBJ2-7; no clear D. The CDR3 coding sequence is TGCAGTGCCCCGGAGATGACTTCCCTCTCCTACGAGCAGTACTTC. Encoded protein: CSAPEMTSLSYEQYF.